This TCR beta chain was captured in a study of blood T cell repertoires in COVID-19. Germline V gives CDR1 SGDLS, CDR2 YYNGEE. The CDR3 is 13 residues long. The V end was cut by 5 bases, the J end by 1 base, with 6 bases between. Per the original methods: Scientists estimated how many nucleated cells there were by amplifying reference gene primers. Data came from immunoSEQ multiplex PCR; TCRdb stores just in-frame clones and leaves some out. The V and J calls and clone size were taken over from that table, and D and trimming were inferred from the DNA. The sample lists around 82,000 clones; over 75% were seen once. This clone was picked up many times.

The rearrangement uses TRBV9 and TRBJ2-2; D gene uncertain. Sequencing input: peripheral blood. The clonotype originates from a man between 45 and 60 years old with COVID-19, enrolled during active disease. In DNA, the CDR3 is TGTGCCAGCAGGACGGGGAACACCGGGGAGCTGTTTTTT. This sequence encodes CASRTGNTGELFF.